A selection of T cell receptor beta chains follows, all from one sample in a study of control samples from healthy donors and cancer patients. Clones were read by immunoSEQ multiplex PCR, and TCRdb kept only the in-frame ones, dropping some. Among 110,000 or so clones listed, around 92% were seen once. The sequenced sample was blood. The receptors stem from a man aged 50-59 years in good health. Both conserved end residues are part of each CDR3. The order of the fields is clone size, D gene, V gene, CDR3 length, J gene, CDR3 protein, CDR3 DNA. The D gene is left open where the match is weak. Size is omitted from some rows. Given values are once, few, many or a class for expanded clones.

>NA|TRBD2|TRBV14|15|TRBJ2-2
CASSGLAGVDGELFF
TGTGCCAGCAGCGGACTAGCGGGGGTTGACGGGGAGCTGTTTTTT
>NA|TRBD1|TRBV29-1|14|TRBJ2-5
CSVEDTGGQETQYF
TGCAGCGTTGAAGACACAGGGGGGCAAGAGACCCAGTACTTC
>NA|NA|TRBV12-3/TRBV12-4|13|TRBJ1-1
CASSYAGNTEAFF
TGTGCCAGCAGTTACGCGGGTAACACTGAAGCTTTCTTT
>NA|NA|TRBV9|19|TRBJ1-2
CASSVATEPNLIANYGYTF
TGTGCCAGCAGCGTAGCTACGGAGCCCAACCTAATAGCTAACTATGGCTACACCTTC
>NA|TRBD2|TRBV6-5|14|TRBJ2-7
CASKRAGDTYEQYF
TGTGCCAGCAAGAGAGCGGGGGATACCTACGAGCAGTACTTC
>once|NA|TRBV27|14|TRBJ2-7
CASSFTGGVGEQYF
TGTGCCAGCAGTTTTACAGGGGGGGTCGGCGAGCAGTACTTC
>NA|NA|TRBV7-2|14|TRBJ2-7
CASSLDPGPYEQYF
TGTGCCAGCAGCTTAGATCCAGGACCCTACGAGCAGTACTTC
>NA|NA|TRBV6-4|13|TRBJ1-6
CARDLSYNSPLHF
TGTGCCAGAGATCTCTCCTATAATTCACCCCTCCACTTT
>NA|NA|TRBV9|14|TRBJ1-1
CASSVEQGNTEAFF
TGTGCCAGCAGCGTAGAACAAGGGAACACTGAAGCTTTCTTT
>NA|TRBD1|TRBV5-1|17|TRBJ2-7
CASSLAAGGELAHEQYF
TGCGCCAGCAGCTTGGCCGCAGGGGGCGAACTGGCCCACGAGCAGTACTTC
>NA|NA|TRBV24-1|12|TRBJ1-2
CATSDLGGGYTF
TGTGCCACCAGTGATTTAGGTGGTGGCTACACCTTC
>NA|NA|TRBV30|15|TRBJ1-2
CAWSELRGLGYGYTF
TGTGCCTGGAGTGAACTACGGGGGCTCGGCTATGGCTACACCTTC
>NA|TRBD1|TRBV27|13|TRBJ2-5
CASGDRAGETQYF
TGTGCCAGCGGTGACAGGGCCGGAGAGACCCAGTACTTC
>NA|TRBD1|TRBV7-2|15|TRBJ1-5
CASSLGTGSNQPQHF
TGTGCCAGCAGCCTAGGGACAGGAAGCAATCAGCCCCAGCATTTT
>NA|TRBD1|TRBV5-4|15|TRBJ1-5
CASSLAGQPNQPQHF
TGTGCCAGCAGCTTGGCGGGACAGCCCAATCAGCCCCAGCATTTT
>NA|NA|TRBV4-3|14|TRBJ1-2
CASSQAYGDYGYTF
TGCGCCAGCAGCCAAGCTTACGGGGACTATGGCTACACCTTC
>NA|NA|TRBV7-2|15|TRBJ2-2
CASSPVSLNTGELFF
TGTGCCAGCAGCCCGGTTAGCCTGAACACCGGGGAGCTGTTTTTT
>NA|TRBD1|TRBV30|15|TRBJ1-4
CAWSETGTFNEKLFF
TGTGCCTGGAGCGAGACAGGGACCTTCAATGAAAAACTGTTTTTT
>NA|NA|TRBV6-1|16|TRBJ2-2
CASSGRTFANTGELFF
TGTGCCAGCAGTGGCCGGACGTTCGCGAACACCGGGGAGCTGTTTTTT
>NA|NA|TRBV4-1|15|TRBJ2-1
CASSQDEGVYNEQFF
TGCGCCAGCAGCCAAGATGAAGGGGTCTACAATGAGCAGTTCTTC
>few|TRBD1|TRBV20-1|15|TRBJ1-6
CSASDGQGINSPLHF
TGCAGTGCTAGTGACGGACAGGGGATCAATTCACCCCTCCACTTT
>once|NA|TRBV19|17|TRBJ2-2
CASSIADFYPGYGELFF
TGTGCCAGTAGTATAGCGGACTTTTACCCCGGGTACGGGGAGCTGTTTTTT
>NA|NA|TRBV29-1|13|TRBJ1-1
CSVPFQGGTEAFF
TGCAGCGTTCCCTTTCAGGGAGGCACTGAAGCTTTCTTT
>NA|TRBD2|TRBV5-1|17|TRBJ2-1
CASRTSGGPSSYNEQFF
TGCGCCAGCCGGACTAGCGGGGGTCCCAGCTCCTACAATGAGCAGTTCTTC
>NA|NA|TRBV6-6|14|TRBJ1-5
CASSRGMGHQPQHF
TGTGCCAGCAGTCGGGGGATGGGGCATCAGCCCCAGCATTTT
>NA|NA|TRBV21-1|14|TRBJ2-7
CASSKEVGRYEQYF
TGTGCCAGCAGCAAAGAAGTGGGCCGCTACGAGCAGTACTTC
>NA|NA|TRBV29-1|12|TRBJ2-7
CSVELRGYEQYF
TGCAGCGTTGAGTTGAGAGGGTACGAGCAGTACTTC
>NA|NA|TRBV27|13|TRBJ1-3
CASSSREGNTIYF
TGTGCCAGCAGTTCCCGGGAGGGAAACACCATATATTTT
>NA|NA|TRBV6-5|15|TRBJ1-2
CASSYGRQGYDGYTF
TGTGCCAGCAGTTACGGTCGCCAGGGGTATGATGGCTACACCTTC
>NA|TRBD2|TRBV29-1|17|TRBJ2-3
CSVDTTGTKSLTDTQYF
TGCAGCGTTGATACGACCGGGACTAAGTCCCTCACAGATACGCAGTATTTT
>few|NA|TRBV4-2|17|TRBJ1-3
CASSQDRVVISGNTIYF
TGTGCCAGCAGCCAAGATCGGGTAGTCATCTCTGGAAACACCATATATTTT
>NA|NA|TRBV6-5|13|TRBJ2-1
CASSLKGYNEQFF
TGTGCCAGCAGCCTAAAGGGTTACAATGAGCAGTTCTTC
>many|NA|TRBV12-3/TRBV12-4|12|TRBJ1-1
CASSLIRSEAFF
TGTGCCAGCAGTTTAATCCGATCAGAAGCTTTCTTT
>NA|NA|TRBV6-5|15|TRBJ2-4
CASSLMEGTKNIQYF
TGTGCCAGCAGTCTCATGGAGGGAACCAAAAACATTCAGTACTTC
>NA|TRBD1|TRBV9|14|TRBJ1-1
CASSVDRGVTEAFF
TGTGCCAGCAGCGTAGACAGGGGTGTCACTGAAGCTTTCTTT
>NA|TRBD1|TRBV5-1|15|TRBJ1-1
CASSPGQGGNTEAFF
TGCGCCAGCAGCCCCGGACAGGGGGGGAACACTGAAGCTTTCTTT
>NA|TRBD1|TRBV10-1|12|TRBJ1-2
CASRAGGGGYTF
TGCGCCAGCAGGGCAGGGGGAGGTGGCTACACCTTC
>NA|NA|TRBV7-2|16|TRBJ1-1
CASSLVTGTMNTEAFF
TGTGCCAGCAGCTTAGTAACCGGGACAATGAACACTGAAGCTTTCTTT
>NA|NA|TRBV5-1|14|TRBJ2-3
CASTLGLQGDTQYF
TGCGCCAGCACTTTGGGTCTACAGGGAGATACGCAGTATTTT
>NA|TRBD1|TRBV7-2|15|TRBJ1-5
CASSADRGFNQPQHF
TGTGCCAGCAGCGCGGACAGGGGGTTTAATCAGCCCCAGCATTTT
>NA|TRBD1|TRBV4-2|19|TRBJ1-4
CASSQDRWGTGGRMNKLFF
TGTGCCAGCAGCCAAGATAGATGGGGTACAGGGGGCAGGATGAACAAACTGTTTTTT
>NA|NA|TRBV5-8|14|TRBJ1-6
CASSLERANSPLHF
TGTGCCAGCAGCTTGGAACGGGCCAATTCACCCCTCCACTTT
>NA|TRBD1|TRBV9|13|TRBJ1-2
CASSVGTGGGYTF
TGTGCCAGCAGCGTAGGAACAGGGGGAGGCTACACCTTC
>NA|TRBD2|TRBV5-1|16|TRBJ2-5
CASSLGMAGGQETQYF
TGCGCCAGCAGCTTGGGAATGGCGGGGGGGCAAGAGACCCAGTACTTC
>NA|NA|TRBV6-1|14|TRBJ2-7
CASSEALLGYEQYF
TGTGCCAGCAGTGAAGCGCTTCTGGGGTACGAGCAGTACTTC
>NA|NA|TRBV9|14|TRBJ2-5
CASSVSGSQETQYF
TGTGCCAGCAGCGTATCGGGCAGCCAAGAGACCCAGTACTTC
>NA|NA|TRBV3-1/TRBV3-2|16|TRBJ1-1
CASSQPGVRLNTEAFF
TGTGCCAGCAGCCAACCAGGGGTCAGACTGAACACTGAAGCTTTCTTT
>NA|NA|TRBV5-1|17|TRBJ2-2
CASSRGAGDGYTGELFF
TGCGCCAGCAGCCGAGGGGCAGGGGACGGCTACACCGGGGAGCTGTTTTTT
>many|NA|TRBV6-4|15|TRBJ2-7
CAATGTLNTSYEQYF
TGTGCCGCAACCGGGACGCTTAACACATCCTACGAGCAGTACTTC
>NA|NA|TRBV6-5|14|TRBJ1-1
CASSYSLRNTEAFF
TGTGCCAGCAGTTACTCCCTTAGGAACACTGAAGCTTTCTTT
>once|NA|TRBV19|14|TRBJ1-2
CASSASQGIYGYTF
TGTGCCAGTAGTGCCTCACAGGGTATCTATGGCTACACCTTC
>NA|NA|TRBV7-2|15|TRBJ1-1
CASSSRTALNTEAFF
TGTGCCAGCAGCTCAAGGACAGCCCTGAACACTGAAGCTTTCTTT
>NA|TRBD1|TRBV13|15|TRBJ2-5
CASSFTGQGEETQYF
TGTGCCAGCAGCTTCACCGGACAGGGGGAAGAGACCCAGTACTTC
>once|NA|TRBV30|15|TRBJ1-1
CAWSKGGFVNTEAFF
TGTGCCTGGAGTAAAGGGGGATTCGTGAACACTGAAGCTTTCTTT